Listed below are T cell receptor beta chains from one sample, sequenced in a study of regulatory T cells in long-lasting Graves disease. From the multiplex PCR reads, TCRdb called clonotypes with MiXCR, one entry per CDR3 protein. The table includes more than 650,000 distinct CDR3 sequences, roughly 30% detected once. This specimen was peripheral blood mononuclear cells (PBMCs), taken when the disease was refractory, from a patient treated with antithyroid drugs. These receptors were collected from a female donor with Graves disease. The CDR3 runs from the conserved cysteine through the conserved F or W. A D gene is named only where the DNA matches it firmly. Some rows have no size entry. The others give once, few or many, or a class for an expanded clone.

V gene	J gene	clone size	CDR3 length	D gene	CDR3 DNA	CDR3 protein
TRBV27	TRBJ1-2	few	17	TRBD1	TGTGCCAGCAGTACCCGGGCAGGGGGCTCGCCTAACTATGGCTACACCTTC	CASSTRAGGSPNYGYTF
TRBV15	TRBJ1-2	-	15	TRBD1	TGTGCCACCAGCACCGCGGGGACAGGACCTTATGGCTACACCTTC	CATSTAGTGPYGYTF
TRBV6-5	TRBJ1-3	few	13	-	TGTGCCAGCAGTTACTTCGCTGGAAACACCATATATTTT	CASSYFAGNTIYF
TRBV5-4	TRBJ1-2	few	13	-	TGTGCCAGCACCGCGGGGGGACCGGGCGGCTACACCTTC	CASTAGGPGGYTF
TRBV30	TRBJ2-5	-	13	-	TGTGCCTGGAGGACAGGCTACCAAGAGACCCAGTACTTC	CAWRTGYQETQYF
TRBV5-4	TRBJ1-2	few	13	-	TGTGCCAGCAGCGCTACGGTCCGGGATGGCTACACCTTC	CASSATVRDGYTF
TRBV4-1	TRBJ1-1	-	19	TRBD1	TGCGCCAGCAGCCAGGAACCCGGGACAGGGGAGTTGAGACGGACTGAAGCTTTCTTT	CASSQEPGTGELRRTEAFF
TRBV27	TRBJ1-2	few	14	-	TGTGCCAGCAGTTTCCAGGGGAAGAACTATGGCTACACCTTC	CASSFQGKNYGYTF
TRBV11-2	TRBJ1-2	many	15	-	TGTGCCAGCAGCTTAGTTCTGGGGGCTGGCTATGGCTACACCTTC	CASSLVLGAGYGYTF
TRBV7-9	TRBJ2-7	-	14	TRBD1	TGTGCCAGCAGCATCACGGGACAGATCTACGAGCAGTACTTC	CASSITGQIYEQYF
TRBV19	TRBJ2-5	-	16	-	TGTGCCAGTAGTATGGGTCGCCAGGGAACCAAAAAGACCCAGTACTTC	CASSMGRQGTKKTQYF
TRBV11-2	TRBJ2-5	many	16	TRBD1	TGTGCCAGCAGCTTCAGGAGGACAGGGGGCACAGAGACCCAGTACTTC	CASSFRRTGGTETQYF
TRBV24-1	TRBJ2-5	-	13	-	TGTGCCTACCCATGGGCAGCCGAAGAGACCCAGTACTTC	CAYPWAAEETQYF
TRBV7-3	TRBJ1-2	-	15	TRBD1	TGTGCCAGCAGCCCGACAGGGCAGCCCCTCTATGGCTACACCTTC	CASSPTGQPLYGYTF
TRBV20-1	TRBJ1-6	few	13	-	TGCAGTGCTAGAGCGGGGCTGAATTCACCCCTCCACTTT	CSARAGLNSPLHF
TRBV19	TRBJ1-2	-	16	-	TGTGCCAGCACACGAGATTGGACATATGAAAACTATGGCTACACCTTC	CASTRDWTYENYGYTF
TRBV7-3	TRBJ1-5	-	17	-	TGTGCCAGCAGCTCCTGGACCGGGGCAGGGGGCAATCAGCCCCAGCATTTT	CASSSWTGAGGNQPQHF
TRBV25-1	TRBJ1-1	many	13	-	TGTGCCAGCAGTGAATTAGTAGGCACTGAAGCTTTCTTT	CASSELVGTEAFF
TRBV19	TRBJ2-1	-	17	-	TGTGCCAGTAGTTTCGGCCGGGACTCGAGCTCCTACAATGAGCAGTTCTTC	CASSFGRDSSSYNEQFF
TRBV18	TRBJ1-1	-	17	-	TGTGCCAGCTCACCTAGTTACCGGGCTAGAGGCAACACTGAAGCTCTCTTT	CASSPSYRARGNTEALF
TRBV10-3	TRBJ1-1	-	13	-	TGTGCCATCGGAGACAGCCCGAACACTGAAACTTTCTTT	CAIGDSPNTETFF
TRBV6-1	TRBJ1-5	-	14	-	TGTGCCAGCAGGGAGGGGAGGGGTGCTCAGCCCCAGCATTTT	CASREGRGAQPQHF
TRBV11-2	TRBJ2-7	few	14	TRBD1	TGTGCCAGCAGCGGGGACAGGGGGCTAAGGGAGCAGTACTTC	CASSGDRGLREQYF
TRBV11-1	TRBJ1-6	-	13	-	TGTGCCAGCAGCCGTAGACAGCCTTCACCCCTCCACTTT	CASSRRQPSPLHF
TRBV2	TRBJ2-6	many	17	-	TGTGCCAGCATTTACAGGGGGGGGACCTCTGGGGCCAACGTCCTGACTTTC	CASIYRGGTSGANVLTF
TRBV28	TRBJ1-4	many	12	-	TGTGCCAGCAGTTTATCGACCCTCTTTCTGTTTTTT	CASSLSTLFLFF
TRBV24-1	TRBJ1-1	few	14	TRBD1	TGTGCCACCAGACCGACAGGGGTGAACACTGAAGCTTTCTTT	CATRPTGVNTEAFF
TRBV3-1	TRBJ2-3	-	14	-	TGTGCCAGCAGCCAAGATTTCGGGGCAGATACGCAGTATTTT	CASSQDFGADTQYF
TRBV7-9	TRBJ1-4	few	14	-	TGTGCCAGCAGCTTAGTTAGCGGACACGAAAAACTGTTTTTT	CASSLVSGHEKLFF
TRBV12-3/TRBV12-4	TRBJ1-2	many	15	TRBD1	TGTGCCAGCAGTCTCCAGGGGGCCACTCGCTATGGCTACACCTTC	CASSLQGATRYGYTF
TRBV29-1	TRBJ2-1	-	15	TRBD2	TGCAGCGTTGAACCCCTAGCGGGGGGGCGGAATGAGCAGTTCTTC	CSVEPLAGGRNEQFF
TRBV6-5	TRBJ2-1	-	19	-	TGTGCCAGCAGTTACTCCCTTCCTAGCGACTCTAGCTCCTACAATGAGCAGTTCTTC	CASSYSLPSDSSSYNEQFF
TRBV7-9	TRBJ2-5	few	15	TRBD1	TGTGCCAGCAGCGTAGACAGGGGTAGGCAAGAGACCCAGTACTTC	CASSVDRGRQETQYF
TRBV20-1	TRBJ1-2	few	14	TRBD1	TGCAGTGCTACCTTGGACAGGGGGCACTATGGCTACACCTTC	CSATLDRGHYGYTF
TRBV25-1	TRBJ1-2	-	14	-	TGTGCCAGCAGTGAATTCGGGGGGGCGGGTGGCTACACCTTC	CASSEFGGAGGYTF
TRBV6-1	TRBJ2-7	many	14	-	TGTGCCAGCAGTGACGTCCCCTTCTCCTACGAGCAGTACTTC	CASSDVPFSYEQYF
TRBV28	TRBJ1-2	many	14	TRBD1	TGTGCCACGGGAACCGACAGGGGACTAAGCGGCTACACCTTC	CATGTDRGLSGYTF
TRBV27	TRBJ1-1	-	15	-	TGTGCCAGCAGTTTACGCCTGGACGGAGACACTGAAGCTTTCTTT	CASSLRLDGDTEAFF
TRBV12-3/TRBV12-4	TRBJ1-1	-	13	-	TGTACCAGCAGTTTAGGGGTCGACAGAAAGGCTTTCTTT	CTSSLGVDRKAFF
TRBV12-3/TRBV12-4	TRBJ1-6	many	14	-	TGTGCCAGCACCCAGAGGGGGGCAGCGTCACCCCTCCACTTT	CASTQRGAASPLHF
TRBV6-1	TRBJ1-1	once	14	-	TGTGCCAGCAGGTCCAGCGGAGTAAGCACTGAAGCTTTCTTT	CASRSSGVSTEAFF
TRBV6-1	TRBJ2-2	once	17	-	TGTGCCAGCAGCACCCCGGGGGCGGGAGTGGTCACCGGGGAGCTGTTTTTT	CASSTPGAGVVTGELFF